Shown below are 4 T cell receptor beta chains from a single sample sequenced in a study of shared clonotypes between healthy human individuals. The protocol was immunoSEQ multiplex PCR, while the TCRdb copy is restricted to in-frame clones and leaves out a portion. The sample lists about 2.4 million clones; roughly 93% were seen once. Sequencing was done on a sample of naive CD4+ T cells from PBMCs. Subset denoted: CD45RA+ positively selected. Receptor source: a man aged 18 to 35 in good health. Some clones in this sample may be carry-over from other donors' samples.

This clone was observed a handful of times. The V gene is TRBV19, the J gene TRBJ1-1; the D gene is possibly TRBD1 (6 bases). There are 16 residues in the CDR3. In germline, CDR1 is LNHDA, CDR2 SQIVND (reference sequence). Trimming cost V 7 bases and J 1 base, with 19 bases left between them. The CDR3 coding sequence is TGTGCCAGTAAACCCGACCCCGGACAGAAGAACACTGAAGCTTTCTTT. Protein sequence: CASKPDPGQKNTEAFF.

CDR3 nucleotide sequence: TGCGCCAGCAGCCTCAATTCAGGGGGCCGTAAAACTGAAGCTTTCTTT. It yields the protein CASSLNSGGRKTEAFF. V is TRBV4-3 and J is TRBJ1-1, with 8 bases fitting TRBD1. CDR1 is LGHNA, CDR2 YSLEER, per germline. V lost 4 bases to trimming and J lost 5 bases; unmatched junction nucleotides: 12. The CDR3 extends over 16 amino acids.

This chain uses TRBV19 with TRBJ2-1; 8 positions agree with TRBD2. V was pared by 5 bases and J by 6 bases, with 15 bases of the junction left unmatched. In germline, CDR1 is LNHDA, CDR2 SQIVND (reference sequence). This CDR3 comprises 17 residues. The CDR3 region has the DNA TGTGCCAGTAGTCCTCATCTAGCGGGCCAACCACTCAATGAGCAGTTCTTC. Translating it yields CASSPHLAGQPLNEQFF.

Here the CDR3 reads CASSSLAGVEAGTDTQYF. The CDR3 bases are TGTGCCAGCAGTTCGCTAGCGGGAGTTGAGGCAGGCACAGATACGCAGTATTTT. The V call is TRBV28, the J call TRBJ2-3; 10 bases align to TRBD2. CDR1 MDHEN and CDR2 SYDVKM come from the germline V gene. Trimming at V came to 4 bases and at J to 1 base, leaving 11 bases not matched to a gene. The CDR3 covers 18 residues.